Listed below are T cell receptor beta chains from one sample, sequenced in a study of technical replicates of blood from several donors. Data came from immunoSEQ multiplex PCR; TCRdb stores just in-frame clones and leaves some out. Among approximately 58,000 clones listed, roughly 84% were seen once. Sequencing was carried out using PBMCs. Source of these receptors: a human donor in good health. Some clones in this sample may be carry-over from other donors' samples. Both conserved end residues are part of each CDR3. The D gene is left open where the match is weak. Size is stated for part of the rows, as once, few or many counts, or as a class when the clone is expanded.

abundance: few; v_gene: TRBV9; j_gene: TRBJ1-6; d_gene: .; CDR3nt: TGTGCCAGCAGCGCAGGCTTAGAAGGAAATTCACCCCTCCACTTT; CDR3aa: CASSAGLEGNSPLHF
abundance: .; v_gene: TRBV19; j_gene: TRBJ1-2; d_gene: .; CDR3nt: TGTGCCAGTAGTCCAGGGGAAAGCTATGGCTACACCTTC; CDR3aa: CASSPGESYGYTF
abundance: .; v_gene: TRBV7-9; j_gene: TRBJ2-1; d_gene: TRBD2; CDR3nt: TGTGCCAGCAGTTTCAATAGCGGGGGGGCCAGGAATGAGCAGTTCTTC; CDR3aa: CASSFNSGGARNEQFF
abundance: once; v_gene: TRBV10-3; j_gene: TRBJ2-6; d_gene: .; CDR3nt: TGTGCCATCAGTGGGCAGGCCGGCTCTGGGGCCAACGTCCTGACTTTC; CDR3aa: CAISGQAGSGANVLTF
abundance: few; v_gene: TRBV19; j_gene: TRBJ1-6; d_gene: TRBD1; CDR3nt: TGTGCCAGTAGTATTATGACAGGGGCTCTCTCACCCCTCCACTTT; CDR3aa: CASSIMTGALSPLHF
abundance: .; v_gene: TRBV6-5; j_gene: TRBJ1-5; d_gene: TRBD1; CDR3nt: TGTGCCAGCAGTTACACGACAGGGGGGGATCAGCCCCAGCATTTT; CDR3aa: CASSYTTGGDQPQHF
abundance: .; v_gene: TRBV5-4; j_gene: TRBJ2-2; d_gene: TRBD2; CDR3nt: TGTGCCAGCAGCTTGGCCGTGCTAGCGGGAGCCGGGGAGCTGTTTTTT; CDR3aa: CASSLAVLAGAGELFF
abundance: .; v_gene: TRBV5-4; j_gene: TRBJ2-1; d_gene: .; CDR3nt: TGTGCCAGCAGCTCACAGGGCAATGAGCAGTTCTTC; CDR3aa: CASSSQGNEQFF
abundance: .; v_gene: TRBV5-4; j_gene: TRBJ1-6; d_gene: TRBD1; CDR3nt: TGTGCCAGCAGCCTACGGACAGGAGATAATTCACCCCTCCACTTT; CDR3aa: CASSLRTGDNSPLHF
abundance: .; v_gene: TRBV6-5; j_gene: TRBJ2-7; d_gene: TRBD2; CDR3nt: TGTGCCAGCAGGCCACTAGCGGGAGGTACCTACGAGCAGTACTTC; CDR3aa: CASRPLAGGTYEQYF
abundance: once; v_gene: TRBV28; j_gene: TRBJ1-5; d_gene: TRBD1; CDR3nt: TGTGCCACCCTCACATGGGGACAGAGTCTCAATCAGCCCCAGCATTTT; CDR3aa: CATLTWGQSLNQPQHF
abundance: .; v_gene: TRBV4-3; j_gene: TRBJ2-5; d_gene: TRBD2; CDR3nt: TGCGCCAGCAGCCAAGATCGTAGCGGGGGGGCGCAGACCCAGTACTTC; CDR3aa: CASSQDRSGGAQTQYF
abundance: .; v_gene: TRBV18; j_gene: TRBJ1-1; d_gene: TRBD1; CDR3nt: TGTGCCAGCTCACCGGCGGGGACAGGACCGAAATCTTATCGAGCTTTCTTT; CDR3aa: CASSPAGTGPKSYRAFF
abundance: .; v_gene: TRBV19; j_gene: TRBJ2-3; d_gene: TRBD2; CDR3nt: TGTGCCAGTAGTGTACTAGCGGCGGACACAGATACGCAGTATTTT; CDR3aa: CASSVLAADTDTQYF
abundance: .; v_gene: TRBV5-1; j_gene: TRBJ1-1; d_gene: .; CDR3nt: TGCGCCAGCAGTCCCGCTGGCGGGTACACTGAAGCTTTCTTT; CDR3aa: CASSPAGGYTEAFF
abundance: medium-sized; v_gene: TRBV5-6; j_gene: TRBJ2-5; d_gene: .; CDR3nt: TGTGCCAGCAGCTTGGTGGCAGACCAAGAGACCCAGTACTTC; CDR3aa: CASSLVADQETQYF